This TCR beta chain was obtained from a study of T cell changes during pregnancy in multiple sclerosis. Repertoires were generated with immunoSEQ multiplex PCR, while TCRdb's copy carries only in-frame clones and drops some. This sample has some 87,000 clones, with 85% to 95% found just once. The CDR3 covers 16 residues. The V gene end was trimmed by 3 bases and the J gene end by 3 bases; junction bases not matched to a gene: 6. CDR1 is KGHSH, CDR2 LQKENI, per germline. This sequence joins TRBV18 and TRBJ2-3, with 10 bases lining up with TRBD2. This clonotype originated in a female donor with multiple sclerosis, enrolled in a pregnancy study. The material sequenced was CD4+ T cells from peripheral blood mononuclear cells, taken before pregnancy. CDR3 in amino acids: CASSPRSGRATDTQYF. In DNA, the CDR3 is TGTGCCAGCTCACCCAGGAGCGGGAGGGCTACAGATACGCAGTATTTT.